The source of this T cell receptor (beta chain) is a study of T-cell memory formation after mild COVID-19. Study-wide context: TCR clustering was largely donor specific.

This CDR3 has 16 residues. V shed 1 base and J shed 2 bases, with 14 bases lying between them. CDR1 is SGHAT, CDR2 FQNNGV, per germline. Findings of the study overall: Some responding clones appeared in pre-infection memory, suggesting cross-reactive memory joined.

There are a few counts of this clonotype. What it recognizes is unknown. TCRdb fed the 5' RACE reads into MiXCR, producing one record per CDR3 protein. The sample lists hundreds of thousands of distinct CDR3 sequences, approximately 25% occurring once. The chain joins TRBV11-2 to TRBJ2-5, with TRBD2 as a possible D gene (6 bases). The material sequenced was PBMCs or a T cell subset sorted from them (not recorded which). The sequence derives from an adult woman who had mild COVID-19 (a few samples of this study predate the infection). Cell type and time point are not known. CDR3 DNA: TGTGCCAGCAGCTTAGGTGTAGCGGATACGCAAGAGACCCAGTACTTC. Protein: CASSLGVADTQETQYF.